These 31 T cell receptor beta chains share one sample of origin, sequenced in a study of identical twins (TCRdb year 2016). Library construction relied on 5' RACE. Instrument used: Illumina HiSeq 2000. In TCRdb, the public reads were trimmed at Q25 with fastp and aligned with MiXCR, with productive beta chains retained. When rows share a CDR3 protein, they turn into one entry using the most common DNA and genes. This sample has 1,800,000 or so distinct CDR3 sequences in its table, and under 35% of those were observed once. More than 0.25% of the sample is in the top ten clones. Sequencing used cord blood. Source of these receptors: a newborn girl in good health.

The chain recombines TRBV2 with TRBJ1-3; D might be TRBD1 (5 bases). CDR1 is SNHLY and CDR2 is FYNNEI in the germline V gene. V was trimmed by 6 bases and J by 4 bases, leaving 16 bases between them. There are 15 residues in the CDR3. CDR3 amino acids: CASRVDGAGGNTIYF. CDR3 in DNA: TGTGCCAGCAGAGTTGACGGGGCTGGGGGAAACACCATATATTTT.

V is TRBV11-2 and J is TRBJ2-7; no clear D gene. Trimming cost V 3 bases and J 0 bases, with 9 bases left between them. This CDR3 region has 14 residues. Per the germline V gene, CDR1 is SGHAT and CDR2 is FQNNGV. The CDR3 region is CASSFMGFSYEQYF. The CDR3 DNA follows: TGTGCCAGCAGCTTCATGGGATTCTCCTACGAGCAGTACTTC. Full variable domain (remainder filled in from reference TRBV11-2 and TRBJ2-7): EAGVAQSPRYKIIEKRQSVAFWCNPISGHATLYWYQQILGQGPKLLIQFQNNGVVDDSQLPKDRFSAERLKGVDSTLKIQPAKLEDSAVYLCASSFMGFSYEQYFGPGTRLTVT.

A remark on this clonotype: One end of the junction is discordant with germline, which a read error may explain. The chain employs TRBV25-1 and TRBJ2-1; D possibly matches TRBD1 or TRBD2 (5 bases each). The germline gives CDR1 MGHDK, CDR2 SYGVNS. The CDR3 loop spans 14 amino acids. CDR3 DNA: TGTGCCAGCAGTGCCATGGGACCCTACAATGATCAGTTCTTC. Translation: CASSAMGPYNDQFF.

In its sample, this clonotype was seen many times. The gene calls are TRBV6-5 and TRBJ2-3; 9 bases fit TRBD2. Germline V gives CDR1 MNHEY, CDR2 SVGAGI. This CDR3 has 14 amino acids. The trim removed 6 bases at V and 7 bases at J, leaving 8 bases unmatched. The CDR3, as DNA: TGTGCCAGCAGCCGATCAGGACTAGCGAATACGCAGTATTTT. This encodes CASSRSGLANTQYF.

The chain carries TRBV5-1 and TRBJ2-1, with TRBD2 matching 8 bases. The closer fit of TRBJ2-7 to the DNA end suggests the J call may be wrong. The CDR3 runs to 16 residues. The germline CDR1 and CDR2 sequences are SGHRS and YFSETQ. Here the CDR3 DNA reads TGCGCCAGCAGGGAACTAGCGGCCGGCTCCTACAATGAGCAGTACTTC. Protein sequence: CASRELAAGSYNEQYF.

CDR3 nucleotides: TGTGCCAGCAGCTTGGTACTTACTGGACAGGGGGCCAAAAACATTCAGTACTTC. Amino acids: CASSLVLTGQGAKNIQYF. V usage is TRBV5-6 and J usage is TRBJ2-4; TRBD1 matches at 9 bases. With V trimmed by 0 bases and J by 1 base, 8 bases remained unmatched. CDR1 and CDR2 (germline): SGHDT, YYEEEE. CDR3 length: 18 residues.

A few counts support this clonotype. The chain combines TRBV6-1 with TRBJ1-2; D ambiguous. The CDR3 has 13 amino acids. V dropped 3 bases and J dropped 8 bases, with 13 bases sitting between them. Germline CDR1 MNHNS, CDR2 SASEGT. The CDR3 region is CASSDIWLGGYTF. CDR3 DNA: TGTGCCAGCAGTGATATTTGGTTGGGCGGCTACACCTTC.

The sample holds one count of this clonotype. The chain carries TRBV20-1 and TRBJ1-1, with D uncertain. CDR1 and CDR2 from the germline V gene are DFQATT and SNEGSKA (reference sequence). The CDR3 sequence is 15 residues long. V lost 1 base and J lost 4, with 16 bases in between. The CDR3 loop reads CSARGSRHRTTEAFF. In DNA form, the CDR3 reads TGCAGTGCTAGAGGGAGTCGGCATCGGACCACTGAAGCTTTCTTT.

The chain links TRBV3-1 to TRBJ2-5, with 11 bases identical to TRBD2. V lost 0 bases to trimming and J lost 5 bases; unmatched junction nucleotides: 8. Germline V CDR1 and CDR2: LGHDT, YNNKEL (reference sequence). CDR3 length: 17 amino acids. CDR3 residues: CASSQDRLAGSGETQYF. The CDR3 DNA is TGTGCCAGCAGCCAAGACAGACTAGCGGGGTCCGGGGAGACCCAGTACTTC.

J is TRBJ2-2 and V is TRBV15; D not certain. This CDR3 has 13 residues. Germline V CDR1 and CDR2: LNHNV, YYDKDF (reference sequence). The germline V and J ends were trimmed by 4 bases and 4 bases, with 7 bases remaining between them. Here the CDR3 DNA reads TGTGCCACCAGCACCTATACCACCGGGGAGCTGTTTTTT. It specifies CATSTYTTGELFF. Combining the CDR3 with reference TRBV15 and TRBJ2-2 gives the whole variable domain DAMVIQNPRYQVTQFGKPVTLSCSQTLNHNVMYWYQQKSSQAPKLLFHYYDKDFNNEADTPDNFQSRRPNTSFCFLDIRSPGLGDTAMYLCATSTYTTGELFFGEGSRLTVL.

V gene TRBV10-3 combines with J gene TRBJ1-2; D unclear. Per germline, CDR1 ENHRY and CDR2 SYGVKD. The ends were cut back, 6 bases at V and 3 bases at J, with 11 bases in the middle. This CDR3 comprises 13 residues. Here the CDR3 DNA reads TGTGCCATCAGGTACGGCTCTTACTATGGCTACACCTTC. Translating it yields CAIRYGSYYGYTF.

The chain employs TRBV14 and TRBJ1-4; D perhaps matches TRBD1 (6 bases). CDR1 and CDR2 from the germline V gene are SGHDN and FVKESK. Trimming took off 4 bases at V and 4 bases at J, with 28 bases between the two ends. The CDR3 has 20 amino acids. The CDR3 sequence: CASSLKNWHREGERNEKLFF. The CDR3 nucleotides read TGTGCCAGCAGCCTAAAAAACTGGCACAGGGAGGGTGAGCGTAATGAAAAACTGTTTTTT. Using reference TRBV14 and TRBJ1-4 for the parts outside the CDR3, the full variable domain is EAGVTQFPSHSVIEKGQTVTLRCDPISGHDNLYWYRRVMGKEIKFLLHFVKESKQDESGMPNNRFLAERTGGTYSTLKVQPAELEDSGVYFCASSLKNWHREGERNEKLFFGSGTQLSVL.

This chain joins TRBV20-1 and TRBJ2-7; TRBD2 matches at 7 bases. CDR3 size: 14 residues. The germline V gene has CDR1 DFQATT and CDR2 SNEGSKA (reference sequence). J lost 3 bases, V lost 1 base, and 6 bases had no gene match. Here the CDR3 reads CSARGAGSDYEQYF. CDR3 nucleotide sequence: TGCAGTGCTAGAGGAGCGGGATCAGACTACGAGCAGTACTTC.

The V call is TRBV2, the J call TRBJ1-2; D call uncertain. This CDR3 contains 14 residues. Deletions cut 3 bases from V and 0 bases from J, with 8 bases between. Per germline, CDR1 SNHLY and CDR2 FYNNEI. The CDR3 coding sequence is TGTGCCAGCAGTGACAGGCGGACTAACTATGGCTACACCTTC. This sequence encodes CASSDRRTNYGYTF.

The chain links TRBV5-5 to TRBJ2-6, with D uncertain. CDR1 SGHKS and CDR2 YYEKEE come from the germline V gene (reference sequence). Deletions cut 4 bases from V and 2 bases from J, with 13 bases between. This CDR3 spans 16 amino acids. CDR3 DNA sequence: TGTGCCAGCAGCCAGGTCAACAGCCCTGGGGCCAACGTCCTGACTTTC. Its translation: CASSQVNSPGANVLTF.

V is TRBV20-1 and J is TRBJ2-4; the D is unclear. V lost 6 bases, J lost 0 bases, and 9 bases lay in between. Germline V gene lookup returns CDR1 DFQATT and CDR2 SNEGSKA (reference sequence). There are 13 residues in the CDR3. In DNA, the CDR3 is TGCAGTGCCGACTCGGTAGCCAAAAACATTCAGTACTTC. As protein: CSADSVAKNIQYF.

Only a few counts were recorded for this clonotype. This may come from a read error, since a much larger clone is one base off. The CDR3, as DNA: TGTGCCAGCAGTTTATCGTGGGCCTACGAGCAGTACTTC. It translates to CASSLSWAYEQYF. The rearrangement uses TRBV27 and TRBJ2-7; D not certain. Trimming took off 0 bases at V and 2 bases at J, with 5 bases between the two ends. This CDR3 contains 13 residues. Per germline, CDR1 MNHEY and CDR2 SMNVEV (reference sequence).

The chain recombines TRBV4-1 with TRBJ2-4, with 9 bases fitting TRBD2. Germline loops: CDR1 MGHRA, CDR2 YSYEKL. The CDR3 is made up of 13 amino acids. V lost 1 base and J lost 8; bases outside the gene matches: 0. CDR3 nucleotide sequence: TGCGCCAGCAGCCAAGGACTAGCGGACATTCAGTACTTC. Its translation: CASSQGLADIQYF.

This clonotype was picked up a small number of times. J is TRBJ2-3 and V is TRBV6-1; 10 nucleotides line up with TRBD2. The CDR3 spans 20 residues. Unmatched junction bases numbered 18, after V lost 5 bases and J lost 1 base. The germline V gene has CDR1 MNHNS and CDR2 SASEGT. CDR3 sequence: CASSLLRAYPGTSGTDTQYF. DNA for the CDR3: TGTGCCAGCAGTCTCTTGAGAGCCTATCCCGGGACTAGCGGCACAGATACGCAGTATTTT.

A word on this clonotype: A much larger clone differs by one base, so this may be a read error. V is TRBV7-9 and J is TRBJ1-2, with a tentative D call TRBD1 (6 bases). The germline V gene has CDR1 SEHNR and CDR2 FQNEAQ (reference sequence). CDR3 length equals 14 residues. The CDR3 bases are TGTGCCGGCAGCTTCCGGGACATCGGCTATGGCTACACCTTC. Translated: CAGSFRDIGYGYTF.

This clonotype turned up a few times. The chain recombines TRBV12-3 or TRBV12-4 with TRBJ2-1, with TRBD2 matching 12 bases. The CDR3 sequence is 15 residues long. The V and J ends lost 3 bases and 8 bases, in that order; junction bases with no gene match: 5. The DNA of the CDR3 is TGTGCCAGCAGTTTCCTAGGGACTAGCGGGTATGAGCAGTTCTTC. It specifies CASSFLGTSGYEQFF.

The V gene is TRBV21-1, the J gene TRBJ1-1; the table's D call TRBD1 went unverified against the DNA. TRBV21-1 is termed a pseudogene. This CDR3 spans 16 amino acids. The CDR3 DNA reads as TGTGCCAGCCCCGGGACAGGGCCATCTTTAGGCACTGAAGCTTTCTTT. The encoded protein is CASPGTGPSLGTEAFF.

Turning to this clonotype: One end of the junction is discordant with germline, which a read error may explain. The chain employs TRBV7-7 and TRBJ2-5, with TRBD1 matching over 7 bases. Germline V gives CDR1 SSHAT, CDR2 FNYEAQ (reference sequence). The CDR3 is 14 amino acids. The CDR3 loop reads CASSFRGTPETQYF. Here the CDR3 DNA reads TGTGCTAGCAGCTTCAGGGGGACCCCGGAGACCCAGTACTTC.

CDR3 protein: CATSRYSGIRNEQFF. DNA for the CDR3: TGTGCCACCAGCAGATATAGCGGGATCCGCAATGAGCAGTTCTTC. The chain joins TRBV15 to TRBJ2-1; 8 nucleotides align to TRBD2. The CDR3 sequence is 15 residues long. CDR1 LNHNV and CDR2 YYDKDF come from the germline V gene (reference sequence). Trimming at V came to 2 bases and at J to 6 bases, leaving 6 bases not matched to a gene.

The chain is built from TRBV3-1 and TRBJ2-1; 9 nucleotides align to TRBD2. V gave up 4 bases and J gave up 4 bases; unmatched junction bases: 11. Germline CDR1 reads LGHDT; CDR2 reads YNNKEL (reference sequence). The CDR3 has 17 residues. CDR3 bases: TGTGCCAGCAGCCCGCAGTTCAGCGGGGGGACATACAATGAGCAGTTCTTC. Protein sequence: CASSPQFSGGTYNEQFF.

This chain joins TRBV5-1 and TRBJ2-2, with D uncertain. V was clipped by 0 bases and J by 3 bases, with 9 bases between them. The CDR3 runs to 15 residues. Germline V CDR1 and CDR2: SGHRS, YFSETQ. The CDR3: CASSLEVSDTGELFF. Written as DNA, the CDR3 is TGCGCCAGCAGCTTGGAAGTATCGGACACCGGGGAGCTGTTTTTT.

This sequence joins TRBV6-6 and TRBJ1-4; weak D call: TRBD1 (5 bases). The CDR3 consists of 12 residues. V dropped 7 bases and J dropped 8 bases, with 11 bases sitting between them. The germline V gene encodes CDR1 MNHNY and CDR2 SVGAGI (reference sequence). CDR3 DNA sequence: TGTGCCAGCAAGGTCGGGGGGGAAAAACTGTTTTTT. It is translated as CASKVGGEKLFF.

This clonotype has just a few counts. This chain joins TRBV6-1 and TRBJ1-1; D unresolved. Germline V gives CDR1 MNHNS, CDR2 SASEGT. The CDR3 has 11 amino acids. The V end lost 7 bases, the J end lost 4 bases, and 7 bases lay between the germline ends. The CDR3 nucleotides are TGTGCCAGCAAGAGGACCACTGAAGCTTTCTTT. Translated, it gives CASKRTTEAFF.

To note about this clonotype: A junction end diverges from the germline sequence, so it may reflect a read error. This chain joins TRBV6-6 and TRBJ2-5, with D unresolved. The CDR3 is made up of 15 amino acids. CDR1 is MNHNY and CDR2 is SVGAGI in the germline V gene (reference sequence). The chain's CDR3 is CTSSYRPAGVETQYF. The CDR3 region has the DNA TGTACCAGCAGTTACCGACCTGCCGGAGTTGAGACCCAGTACTTC.

The J gene is TRBJ2-7, the V gene TRBV2, with D maybe TRBD2 (6 bases). V dropped 6 bases and J dropped 0 bases, with 24 bases sitting between them. This CDR3 has 18 residues. Germline values: CDR1 SNHLY, CDR2 FYNNEI. As DNA, the CDR3 is TGTGCCAGCAGCGGCCTGTATCGTCGGGCGGGGAACTCCTACGAGCAGTACTTC. Residues: CASSGLYRRAGNSYEQYF.

The rearrangement uses TRBV20-1 and TRBJ2-7, with D hard to call. With 6 bases removed from V and 2 bases from J, the gap between germline ends came to 8 bases. CDR1 is DFQATT and CDR2 is SNEGSKA in the germline V gene (reference sequence). The CDR3 spans 11 residues. The CDR3 bases are TGCAGTGCGTATAGGACCTACGAGCAGTACTTC. Amino acids: CSAYRTYEQYF.